The 12 T cell receptor beta chains presented below share a single source sample, sequenced in a study of OX40 agonist ivuxolimab in advanced cancers. The protocol was immunoSEQ multiplex PCR, while the TCRdb copy is restricted to in-frame clones and leaves out a portion. The sample has 39,000 or so clones; about 87% are singletons. The sample consisted of CD4+ or CD8+ T cells sorted from blood, taken in a trial of the OX40 agonist ivuxolimab. All receptors come from an adult with an advanced solid tumor such as melanoma, head and neck, liver or kidney cancer.

The genes are TRBV4-2 and TRBJ2-2; 7 nucleotides agree with TRBD2. Germline values: CDR1 LGHNA, CDR2 YNFKEQ. CDR3 length equals 18 residues. With 4 bases clipped from V and 5 bases from J, the junction kept 16 bases outside the gene matches. The CDR3 DNA follows: TGTGCCAGCAGCCCTGTGGGGGGGAGCCACCGAGGGACCGGGGAGCTGTTTTTT. It encodes CASSPVGGSHRGTGELFF.

The chain is built from TRBV7-3 and TRBJ2-5; D might be TRBD1 (5 bases). The length of the CDR3 is 13 residues. Germline-derived CDR1 and CDR2 are SGHTA and FQGTGA. The V end was cut by 8 bases, the J end by 5 bases, with 15 bases between. The CDR3 sequence is CASGSGKGETQYF. The CDR3 nucleotides are TGTGCCAGCGGCTCAGGGAAGGGGGAGACCCAGTACTTC.

The V gene is TRBV19, the J gene TRBJ2-7, with D possibly TRBD2 on 6 matching bases. The V gene's germline CDR1 is LNHDA and CDR2 SQIVND (reference sequence). This CDR3 region has 14 residues. Trimming left V 5 bases short and J 3 bases short, with 14 bases between. CDR3 coding DNA: TGTGCCAGTAGTCCCGGCGGGGATGGCTACGAGCAGTACTTC. It encodes CASSPGGDGYEQYF.

The chain uses TRBV7-8 and TRBJ2-1; D not certain. Germline V gives CDR1 SGHVS, CDR2 FQNEAQ. The V end lost 6 bases, the J end lost 0 bases, and 12 bases lay between the germline ends. The CDR3 is 15 amino acids. The CDR3 reads CASRGSRSSYNEQFF. The CDR3 DNA reads TGTGCCAGCAGGGGATCGAGGAGCTCCTACAATGAGCAGTTCTTC.

The chain carries TRBV5-4 and TRBJ2-5, with D perhaps assigned TRBD1 or TRBD2 (7 bases each). The last part of the DNA fits TRBJ2-7 better; the J call may be wrong. The CDR3 sequence is 14 residues long. Germline V gives CDR1 SGHNT, CDR2 YYREEE (reference sequence). CDR3 region: CASSLAGGAYEQYF. In nucleotides, the CDR3 is TGTGCCAGCAGCTTGGCAGGGGGGGCTTACGAGCAGTACTTC.

This sequence joins TRBV19 and TRBJ1-1; no clear D gene. The CDR3 has 14 amino acids. V lost 2 bases, J lost 2 bases, and 9 bases lay in between. Germline CDR1 LNHDA, CDR2 SQIVND (reference sequence). The CDR3 sequence: CASSIRAGNTEAFF. The CDR3, as DNA: TGTGCCAGTAGTATAAGGGCGGGAAACACTGAAGCTTTCTTT.

As to this clone: Germline and junction disagree at one end, which may indicate a read error. The chain is built from TRBV4-1 and TRBJ2-7; 7 bases line up with TRBD2. Germline-derived CDR1 and CDR2 are MGHRA and YSYEKL. The CDR3 length is 17 residues. Here the CDR3 reads CASSQDYSAGSTYEQHF. As DNA, the CDR3 is TGCGCCAGCAGCCAAGATTATTCAGCGGGGTCCACCTACGAGCAGCACTTC.

This clone was seen a handful of times. This chain joins TRBV7-9 and TRBJ1-5, with D possibly matching TRBD1 (5 bases). The V and J ends lost 6 bases and 0 bases respectively, with 15 bases between them. Germline loops: CDR1 SEHNR, CDR2 FQNEAQ (reference sequence). The length of the CDR3 is 16 residues. The CDR3 is CASSPQGGNSNQPQHF. In nucleotides, the CDR3 is TGTGCCAGCAGTCCTCAGGGAGGGAATAGCAATCAGCCCCAGCATTTT.

V is TRBV7-3 and J is TRBJ2-7; maybe TRBD1 (6 bases). Germline V gene data show CDR1 as SGHTA and CDR2 as FQGTGA. V was clipped by 5 bases and J by 5 bases, with 16 bases between them. The length of the CDR3 is 14 residues. The CDR3 nucleotides read TGTGCCAGCAGCCAGACAGGTATTAAAGACGAGCAGTACTTC. As protein: CASSQTGIKDEQYF.

The V gene is TRBV6-1, the J gene TRBJ1-5, with TRBD1 matching 8 bases. Trimming at V came to 7 bases and at J to 5 bases, leaving 4 bases not matched to a gene. Per the germline V gene, CDR1 is MNHNS and CDR2 is SASEGT. The CDR3 consists of 13 residues. CDR3 DNA sequence: TGTGCCAGCACCCTGACAGGGGATCAGCCCCAGCATTTT. Protein: CASTLTGDQPQHF.

V and J are TRBV5-4 and TRBJ2-4; D is unresolved. The germline CDR1 and CDR2 sequences are SGHNT and YYREEE (reference sequence). The CDR3 totals 14 residues. V was trimmed by 0 bases and J by 2 bases, leaving 6 bases between them. CDR3 protein: CASSLESTKNIQYF. The CDR3 coding sequence is TGTGCCAGCAGCTTGGAGTCGACCAAAAACATTCAGTACTTC.

This clone was recorded once. The DNA of the CDR3 is TGCGCCAGCAGCTTGGGTCAGGCGGGCTCACCCCTCCACTTT. Residues: CASSLGQAGSPLHF. The chain is built from TRBV5-1 and TRBJ1-6; no definite D call. V was cut by 0 bases and J by 10 bases, with 11 bases left in between. Germline V gene data show CDR1 as SGHRS and CDR2 as YFSETQ. The CDR3 loop spans 14 amino acids.